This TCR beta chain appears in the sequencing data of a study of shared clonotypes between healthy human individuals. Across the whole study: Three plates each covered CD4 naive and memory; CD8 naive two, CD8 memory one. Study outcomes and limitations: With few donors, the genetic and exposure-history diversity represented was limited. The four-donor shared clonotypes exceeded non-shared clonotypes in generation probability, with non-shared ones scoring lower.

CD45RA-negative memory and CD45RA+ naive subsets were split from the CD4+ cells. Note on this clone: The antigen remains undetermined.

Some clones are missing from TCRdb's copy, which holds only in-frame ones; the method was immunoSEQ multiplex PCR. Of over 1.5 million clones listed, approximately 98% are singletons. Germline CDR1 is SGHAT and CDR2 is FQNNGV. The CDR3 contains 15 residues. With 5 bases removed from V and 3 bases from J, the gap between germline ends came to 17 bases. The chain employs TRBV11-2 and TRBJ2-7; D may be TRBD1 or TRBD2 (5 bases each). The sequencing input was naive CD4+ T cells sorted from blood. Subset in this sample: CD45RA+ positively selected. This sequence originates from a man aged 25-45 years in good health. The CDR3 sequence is CASSVRDHGLYEQYF. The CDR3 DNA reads TGTGCCAGCAGCGTTCGGGACCATGGCCTCTACGAGCAGTACTTC.